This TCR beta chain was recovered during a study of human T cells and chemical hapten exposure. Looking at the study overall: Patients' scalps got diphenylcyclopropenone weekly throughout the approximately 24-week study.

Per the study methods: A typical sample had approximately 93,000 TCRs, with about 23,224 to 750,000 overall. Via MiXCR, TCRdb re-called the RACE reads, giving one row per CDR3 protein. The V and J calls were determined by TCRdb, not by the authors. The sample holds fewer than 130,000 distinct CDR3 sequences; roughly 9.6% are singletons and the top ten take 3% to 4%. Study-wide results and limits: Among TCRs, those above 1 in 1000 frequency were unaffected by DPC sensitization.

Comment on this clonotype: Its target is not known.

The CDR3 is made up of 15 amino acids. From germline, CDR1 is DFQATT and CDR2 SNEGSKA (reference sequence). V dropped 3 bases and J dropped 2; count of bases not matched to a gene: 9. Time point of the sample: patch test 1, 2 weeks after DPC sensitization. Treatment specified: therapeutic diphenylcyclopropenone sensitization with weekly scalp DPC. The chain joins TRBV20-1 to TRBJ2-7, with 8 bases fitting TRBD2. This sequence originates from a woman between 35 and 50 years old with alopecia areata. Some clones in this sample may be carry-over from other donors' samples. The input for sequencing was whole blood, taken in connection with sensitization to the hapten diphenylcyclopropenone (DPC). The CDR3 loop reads CSASGRVLPAYEQYF. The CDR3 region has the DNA TGCAGTGCTAGCGGGAGGGTCCTCCCCGCCTACGAGCAGTACTTC.